What follows are 27 T cell receptor beta chains derived from one specimen sequenced in a study of blood T cell repertoires in COVID-19. Sequencing used immunoSEQ multiplex PCR; TCRdb keeps in-frame clones, though not all of them. The sample includes over 110,000 clones, about 80% of them seen just once. Sequencing was performed on peripheral blood. Receptor source: an older man who had recovered from COVID-19.

The V gene is TRBV29-1, the J gene TRBJ1-1, with D perhaps matching TRBD1 (6 bases). Germline V gene lookup returns CDR1 SQVTM and CDR2 ANQGSEA. This CDR3 is built from 13 residues. With 6 bases removed from V and 3 bases from J, the gap between germline ends came to 14 bases. CDR3 sequence: CSVDRTGDTEAFF. The CDR3 DNA reads TGCAGCGTCGACAGGACCGGGGACACTGAAGCTTTCTTT.

This sequence joins TRBV18 and TRBJ2-5, with D unresolved. The CDR3 sequence is 16 residues long. CDR1 is KGHSH, CDR2 LQKENI, per germline. Trimming stripped 2 bases from V and 4 bases from J, with 17 bases between. CDR3 DNA: TGTGCCAGCTCACCAAAACGACCGGGTTTGTCAGAGACCCAGTACTTC. This translates into CASSPKRPGLSETQYF.

The CDR3 DNA follows: TGCGCCAGCAGTTTCTTTTCAGGGGATGCGTACGAGCAGTACTTC. Translating gives CASSFFSGDAYEQYF. The V gene is TRBV5-1, the J gene TRBJ2-7, with D perhaps TRBD1 (6 bases). The CDR3 sequence is 15 residues long. Germline V gene sequence: CDR1 SGHRS, CDR2 YFSETQ. V lost 5 bases and J 4 bases, leaving 19 bases between the germline ends.

The chain couples TRBV4-3 to TRBJ2-7; 9 positions agree with TRBD1. CDR3 length equals 16 residues. CDR1 and CDR2 from the germline V gene are LGHNA and YSLEER. V dropped 0 bases and J dropped 1; count of bases not matched to a gene: 4. The CDR3 region has the DNA TGCGCCAGCAGCCAAGATGTGGGGACAGGGTCCTACGAGCAGTACTTC. The encoded protein is CASSQDVGTGSYEQYF.

The rearrangement links TRBV12-3 or TRBV12-4 to TRBJ1-5; D ambiguous. V gave up 0 bases and J gave up 11 bases, with 8 bases separating them. The CDR3 contains 12 residues. The CDR3 DNA reads TGTGCCAGCAGTTTAGCGCTTGAGACCCAGCATTTT. It yields the protein CASSLALETQHF.

V gene TRBV12-3 or TRBV12-4 combines with J gene TRBJ2-5; D may be TRBD2 (5 bases). The CDR3 consists of 11 residues. The V and J ends lost 1 base and 13 bases respectively, with 10 bases between them. Here the CDR3 reads CASSLGGRGYF. CDR3 DNA sequence: TGTGCCAGCAGTTTAGGAGGGAGAGGGTACTTC.

This chain connects TRBV15 to TRBJ2-1, with 9 bases matching TRBD2. The CDR3 extends over 15 amino acids. The germline V gene encodes CDR1 LNHNV and CDR2 YYDKDF (reference sequence). Germline trimming cut 3 bases from V and 4 bases from J; bases unmatched to any gene: 4. In DNA form, the CDR3 reads TGTGCCACCAGCAGTAGCGGGAGTAGGTACAATGAGCAGTTCTTC. This codes for CATSSSGSRYNEQFF.

The rearrangement uses TRBV9 and TRBJ2-1, with 9 bases aligning to TRBD2. Losses at the gene ends were 4 bases for V and 3 bases for J; bases not matched to a gene: 5. This CDR3 spans 15 amino acids. The germline CDR1 and CDR2 sequences are SGDLS and YYNGEE. CDR3 residues: CASSPSGTDYNEQFF. In DNA, the CDR3 is TGTGCCAGCAGCCCTAGCGGGACGGACTACAATGAGCAGTTCTTC.

This rearrangement joins TRBV10-3 to TRBJ2-5; 9 nucleotides align to TRBD2. Germline V gives CDR1 ENHRY, CDR2 SYGVKD. The trim removed 6 bases at V and 3 bases at J, leaving 8 bases unmatched. This CDR3 region has 15 residues. Here the CDR3 DNA reads TGTGCCATCAGCCCGGGACTAGCAAGGGAAGAGACCCAGTACTTC. Translated: CAISPGLAREETQYF.

The genes are TRBV3-1 (or the pseudogene TRBV3-2) and TRBJ2-5; D is ambiguous. The CDR3 loop spans 12 amino acids. V was clipped by 2 bases and J by 5 bases, with 6 bases between them. CDR1 and CDR2 from the germline V gene are LGHDT and YNNKEL (reference sequence). Here the CDR3 reads CASSQRSETQYF. Here the CDR3 DNA reads TGTGCCAGCAGCCAACGGAGTGAGACCCAGTACTTC.

J is TRBJ2-3 and V is TRBV3-1 (or the pseudogene TRBV3-2), with 8 nucleotides matching TRBD2. Losses at the gene ends were 0 bases for V and 4 bases for J; bases not matched to a gene: 3. The length of the CDR3 is 15 residues. The germline gives CDR1 LGHDT, CDR2 YNNKEL (reference sequence). The CDR3 loop reads CASSQDPGGPDTQYF. CDR3 DNA: TGTGCCAGCAGCCAAGATCCGGGGGGGCCAGATACGCAGTATTTT.

This chain uses TRBV30 with TRBJ1-5; no firm D call. V was pared by 0 bases and J by 0 bases, with 6 bases between. This CDR3 has 14 residues. From germline, CDR1 is GTSNPN and CDR2 SVGIG (reference sequence). The chain's CDR3 is CAWSVRHSNQPQHF. DNA for the CDR3: TGTGCCTGGAGTGTTAGACATAGCAATCAGCCCCAGCATTTT.

The chain carries TRBV30 and TRBJ2-7, with D maybe TRBD1 (5 bases). The ends were cut back, 2 bases at V and 3 bases at J, with 8 bases in the middle. The CDR3 is made up of 12 amino acids. CDR1 GTSNPN and CDR2 SVGIG come from the germline V gene (reference sequence). The CDR3 sequence is CAWSYDSYEQYF. In DNA form, the CDR3 reads TGTGCCTGGAGTTACGACAGCTACGAGCAGTACTTC.

CDR3 in amino acids: CASRPSLEGKLFF. For the CDR3, the DNA is TGTGCCAGCAGGCCCTCTCTCGAGGGTAAACTGTTTTTT. V and J are TRBV2 and TRBJ1-4, with no clear D. Trimming shortened V by 6 bases and J by 11 bases, and 16 bases separated the two germline ends. The CDR3 sequence is 13 residues long. The germline gives CDR1 SNHLY, CDR2 FYNNEI.

V and J are TRBV7-2 and TRBJ2-7; a weak D match, TRBD1 (6 bases). This CDR3 region has 14 residues. Trimming took off 2 bases at V and 2 bases at J, with 10 bases between the two ends. Germline CDR1 SGHTA, CDR2 FQGNSA. CDR3 loop: CASSLLQGPYEQYF. CDR3 nucleotides: TGTGCCAGCAGCTTATTACAGGGACCCTACGAGCAGTACTTC.

The V call is TRBV10-3, the J call TRBJ2-4; possible D gene TRBD2, 5 bases. Trimming pared 0 bases from V and 4 bases from J, leaving 7 bases between. The CDR3 has 14 residues. Germline V gene lookup returns CDR1 ENHRY and CDR2 SYGVKD. This CDR3 is CAISESREKNIQYF. The CDR3 DNA is TGTGCCATCAGTGAGTCTAGGGAGAAAAACATTCAGTACTTC.

The chain couples TRBV3-1 (or the pseudogene TRBV3-2) to TRBJ1-2, with D tentatively TRBD1 (5 bases). The CDR3 length is 14 residues. Germline V gene data show CDR1 as LGHDT and CDR2 as YNNKEL (reference sequence). Trimming shortened V by 1 base and J by 9 bases, and 15 bases separated the two germline ends. The CDR3 nucleotides are TGTGCCAGCAGCCAAGTTGGCAGGGTTGTGAGCTACACCTTC. Its translation: CASSQVGRVVSYTF.

The J gene is TRBJ1-4, the V gene TRBV7-2; D gene ambiguous. Trimming removed 1 base from V and 5 bases from J, with 8 bases in between. CDR1 is SGHTA, CDR2 FQGNSA, per germline. The length of the CDR3 is 14 residues. CDR3 in amino acids: CASSLVVTNEKLFF. The CDR3 DNA follows: TGTGCCAGCAGCTTAGTTGTGACAAATGAAAAACTGTTTTTT.

The J gene is TRBJ2-7, the V gene TRBV21-1; the table's D call of TRBD2 was not tested on the DNA. TRBV21-1 constitutes a pseudogene. The CDR3 runs 14 residues. In DNA form, the CDR3 reads TGTGCCAGCAGCCGGACTAGGCCTCCCTACGAGCAGTACTTC. It codes for CASSRTRPPYEQYF.

The V call is TRBV6-5, the J call TRBJ2-3, with D possibly being TRBD2 (5 bases). Germline V lookup: CDR1 MNHEY, CDR2 SVGAGI. The V end lost 8 bases, the J end lost 0 bases, and 6 bases lay between the germline ends. The length of the CDR3 is 12 residues. The CDR3 spells CASRTSTDTQYF. Here the CDR3 DNA reads TGTGCCAGCCGGACTAGCACAGATACGCAGTATTTT.

This clone has more than one count but fewer than ten. The V call is TRBV12-5, the J call TRBJ2-2; a possible D gene is TRBD1 (6 bases). Looked up from germline, CDR1 is LGHNT and CDR2 is FRNRAP. The CDR3 consists of 18 residues. Trimming removed 2 bases from V and 5 bases from J, with 21 bases in between. The CDR3 sequence: CASGLPPWGQGRTGELFF. CDR3 nucleotide sequence: TGTGCTAGTGGTTTGCCCCCTTGGGGGCAGGGACGGACCGGGGAGCTGTTTTTT.

The chain uses TRBV6-5 and TRBJ2-3; TRBD1 aligns across 7 bases. From germline, CDR1 is MNHEY and CDR2 SVGAGI. V lost 5 bases and J lost 0; bases outside the gene matches: 5. This CDR3 has 15 residues. The CDR3 region has the DNA TGTGCCAGCAGTATTCCGGGACAGAGCACAGATACGCAGTATTTT. It codes for CASSIPGQSTDTQYF.

The rearrangement uses TRBV19 and TRBJ1-5, with D perhaps matching TRBD1 (5 bases). Trimming removed 1 base from V and 3 bases from J, with 10 bases in between. This CDR3 comprises 15 residues. From germline, CDR1 is LNHDA and CDR2 SQIVND (reference sequence). CDR3 DNA sequence: TGTGCCAGTAGTATAGTGGGGCAGGACAATCAGCCCCAGCATTTT. Translation: CASSIVGQDNQPQHF.

The chain has TRBV3-1 (or the pseudogene TRBV3-2) and TRBJ1-5; TRBD1 agrees at 8 bases. The J segment lost 1 base and the V segment lost 4 bases, leaving 0 bases of the junction unmatched. Per the germline V gene, CDR1 is LGHDT and CDR2 is YNNKEL (reference sequence). This CDR3 region has 14 residues. The DNA of the CDR3 is TGTGCCAGCAGCCGGGACAGGAGCAATCAGCCCCAGCATTTT. Translation gives CASSRDRSNQPQHF.

In this sample, this clone turned up a few times. The CDR3 DNA is TGTGCCAGCAGCAGCGACAGAGAACAGCCCCAGCATTTT. Translating it yields CASSSDREQPQHF. The chain joins TRBV7-2 to TRBJ1-5; D might be TRBD1 (5 bases). V was cut by 5 bases and J by 7 bases, with 12 bases left in between. CDR3 length: 13 amino acids. Germline lookup yields CDR1 SGHTA and CDR2 FQGNSA.

The gene calls are TRBV10-3 and TRBJ2-7; a weak D match, TRBD2 (6 bases). The CDR3 totals 14 residues. Germline V lookup: CDR1 ENHRY, CDR2 SYGVKD. The V gene lost 0 bases and the J gene lost 3 bases, with 9 bases spanning the gap. The CDR3 nucleotides are TGTGCCATCAGTGAGTCTGAGGAGGGCTACGAGCAGTACTTC. The encoded protein is CAISESEEGYEQYF.

The chain recombines TRBV28 with TRBJ2-3; tentatively, D is TRBD2 (6 bases). Germline-derived CDR1 and CDR2 are MDHEN and SYDVKM. The CDR3 consists of 11 residues. Trimming took 8 bases from V and 9 from J, leaving 12 bases between them. CDR3 sequence reads: CASGDRGTQYF. The CDR3 coding sequence is TGTGCCAGCGGGGATCGGGGGACGCAGTATTTT.